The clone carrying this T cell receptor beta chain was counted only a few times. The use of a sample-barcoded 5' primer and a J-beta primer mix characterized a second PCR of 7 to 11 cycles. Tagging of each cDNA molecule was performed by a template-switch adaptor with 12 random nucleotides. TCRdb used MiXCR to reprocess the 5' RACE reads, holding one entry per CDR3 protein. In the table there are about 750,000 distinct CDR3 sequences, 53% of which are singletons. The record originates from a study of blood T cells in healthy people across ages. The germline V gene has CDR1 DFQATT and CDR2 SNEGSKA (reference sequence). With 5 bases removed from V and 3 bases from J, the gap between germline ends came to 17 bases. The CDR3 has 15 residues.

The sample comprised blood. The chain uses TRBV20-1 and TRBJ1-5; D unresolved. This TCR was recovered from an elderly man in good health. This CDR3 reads CSALNTGGTNQPQHF. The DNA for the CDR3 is TGCAGTGCTCTAAACACCGGAGGAACCAATCAGCCCCAGCATTTT.